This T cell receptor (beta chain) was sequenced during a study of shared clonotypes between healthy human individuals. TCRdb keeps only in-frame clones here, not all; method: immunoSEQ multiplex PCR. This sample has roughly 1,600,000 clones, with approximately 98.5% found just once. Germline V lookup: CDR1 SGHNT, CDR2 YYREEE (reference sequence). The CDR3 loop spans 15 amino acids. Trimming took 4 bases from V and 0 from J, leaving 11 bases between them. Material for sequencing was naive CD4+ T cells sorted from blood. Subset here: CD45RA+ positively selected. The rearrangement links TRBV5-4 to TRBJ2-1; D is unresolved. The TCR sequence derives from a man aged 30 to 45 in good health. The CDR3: CASSQSGSSYNEQFF. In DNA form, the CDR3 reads TGTGCCAGCAGCCAGTCTGGTAGCTCCTACAATGAGCAGTTCTTC.